The entry below gives a single T cell receptor (beta chain) sequence along with its context. Libraries were prepared by immunoSEQ multiplex PCR; TCRdb keeps only in-frame clonotypes and omits some of them. The sample lists 85,000 to 100,000 clones, 95% seen once, with roughly 0.2% in the top ten. The sample is drawn from a study of technical replicates of blood from a few donors. Sequenced sample: T cells isolated from PBMCs. The sequence was obtained from a human donor in good health.

CDR3 sequence (DNA): TGTGCCAGCAGTGACCAGGGGTGGGCCCTCCGTGGTCACACCATATATTTT. Its translation: CASSDQGWALRGHTIYF. The rearrangement joins TRBV6-4 to TRBJ1-3, with a possible D match to TRBD1 (6 bases). Trimming removed 2 bases at V and 8 bases at J, with 22 bases between. The CDR3 is 17 amino acids. Germline V gives CDR1 MRHNA, CDR2 SNTAGT.